This TCR beta chain was obtained from a study of T cells in tuberculosis. General study results and limits: Selection depended on which cryopreserved specimens were available. Active tuberculosis patients had shorter CDR3-alpha; the beta difference was nonsignificant.

Method: immunoSEQ multiplex PCR; TCRdb's copy keeps in-frame clones and lacks some. Of 30,000 to 35,000 clones detected, 70% to 90% appear once; the ten largest clones hold about 5.3%. Germline CDR1 SQVTM, CDR2 ANQGSEA. The V segment lost 2 bases and the J segment 7 bases; nucleotides outside the gene matches: 17. This CDR3 is built from 17 residues. Time point specified: new active TB diagnosis, blood taken before or within 7 days of starting treatment. Each patient had positive sputum smear microscopy and/or positive culture. Remarks on this clone: The antigen is undetermined.

The V call is TRBV29-1, the J call TRBJ2-3; 8 nucleotides agree with TRBD1. This specimen was PBMCs, taken at tuberculosis diagnosis. The source of this sequence is an adult with tuberculosis. The CDR3 spells CSVESRTGPRASYTQYF. Here the CDR3 DNA reads TGCAGCGTTGAATCCCGGACAGGGCCGAGGGCCTCCTATACGCAGTATTTT.